The source of this TCR beta chain is a study of cytomegalovirus exposure and HLA in healthy donors (dated by TCRdb to about 2017). Broadly, across the study: According to an earlier analysis of a few hundred of the donors, 200 million or so T cells yielded 117 million unique TCR beta sequences and about 280 Gb of sequence data. Approximately 300 gigabases of sequencing data and 75 million to 85 million unique TCR sequences made up an early release that covered 500 to 700 HLA-typed donors. Of the 300 to 500 genotyped donors, 75% to 85% were placed in the genetic ancestry cluster associated with self-reported Caucasian donors. The study aimed to test whether cataloging public T cell receptors could reveal signatures of past pathogen exposure. The T cell repertoires of under 750 subjects were profiled by immunosequencing and related to cytomegalovirus serostatus. A separate validation cohort of approximately 120 different subjects was used in addition to the 666-subject first cohort. High-throughput TCR immunosequencing, statistical association of individual TCRs with disease status, and machine learning were combined to predict cytomegalovirus infection status. A later analysis re-examined previously published TCR beta repertoires from hundreds of donors and added high-resolution HLA genotyping to investigate patterns of TCR occurrence. Rather than drawing on any new phenotypic data, the later analysis identified candidate immune exposures from TCR beta sequences and the way those sequences occurred across donors. In an earlier analysis of 550 to 700 of the donors, high-throughput TCR beta sequencing was used to judge whether each TCR beta V gene segment behaved as functional or pseudogenic. Donor age, sex, ethnicity and CMV serostatus were compiled alongside the repertoire data. In a later genetic analysis, genome-wide SNP genotypes for about three fifths of the roughly 670 donors were used, and that subset was treated as a discovery cohort. All discovery cohort repertoires had been generated using a single sequencing platform. HLA typing covered class I and class II loci at four-digit resolution. Typing coverage differed by locus: A, B, C, DRB1 and DQB1 were typed in roughly 629-630 donors, DQA1 in 500 to 550, DPA1 in over 600, and DPB1 in roughly 470. Because of strong linkage in the cohort, 4 to 6 DR-DQ haplotypes were treated as single units for association and clustering. Among around 400 genotyped donors of the cohort, an average of roughly 230,000 unique TCR beta nucleotide sequences was sequenced per donor, of which about 18% were non-productive.

The research as a whole found: Correlated functional status among segregating V segments might be attributable to linkage disequilibrium, but an unknown experimental factor could not be ruled out. This cohort had only TCR beta chains sequenced, and the lack of alpha or paired-chain data limited which features could be detected. Several of the top co-occurrence clusters appeared to be linked to parvovirus B19, influenza, CMV and Epstein-Barr virus, according to a later analysis. A cluster of highly shared sequence variants was judged likely to be a technical artifact of the sequencing pipeline. In a later genetic analysis, a missense DCLRE1C variant was associated with V-gene and J-gene trimming of TCR beta chains, and the association was replicated in an independent cohort. Some IMGT-functional V segments, including TRBV6-2 and TRBV6-3, could not be distinguished by the 87-base-pair reads and were therefore excluded. HLA typing was unavailable for some donors at each locus, so association tests used only the typed subset. Broadly in line with IMGT annotations, most TCR beta V segments showed up in productive rearrangements about 87% or about 30% of the time in an earlier analysis of 450 to 600 of the donors. Three of the identified cytomegalovirus-associated TCR beta chains were confirmed in vitro to be specific for cytomegalovirus antigens. A further reported finding was that TCR beta sequences accurately predicted the HLA-A and HLA-B alleles for most subjects in the first cohort. Presence/absence analyses assumed roughly uniform sequencing depth across donors, an assumption that may not hold. The classifier was reported to diagnose cytomegalovirus status with high specificity and sensitivity in both the original cohort and the validation cohort. Strong co-occurrence of HLA alleles, especially DR and DQ, made assigning TCR associations to individual alleles difficult. While some public TCRs were present in many individuals, most TCR sequences turned up only very rarely across donors. A later analysis associated 16,951 TCR beta sequences with specific HLA alleles at a false discovery rate of 0.05. A total of some 180 TCR beta chains were listed by the study as associated with cytomegalovirus. Fewer than 20 rarely observed V segments, including chromosome 9 orphons, were excluded from the earlier analysis of some 590 of the donors because counts were too low. In a later genetic analysis, fewer N-insertions in productive TCRs were reported among donors in an Asian-associated ancestry cluster than the approximately 670-donor mean. Most CMV-associated TCR beta chains appeared to be HLA-restricted in a later analysis, and the HLA associations seemed to be driven largely by CMV exposure. In a later analysis, HLA-associated TCR beta chains showed more clonal expansion and lower generation probabilities than non-associated chains that were equally common. According to a later analysis, TCR association rates differed among HLA loci, with DRB1 alleles showing the most associated TCRs and HLA-C alleles showing the fewest. According to the authors, the approach could potentially be generalized to other disease states and immunological phenotypes. Immune exposure information for the cohort was limited to CMV serostatus.

Reading from cysteine to phenylalanine, the CDR3 counts 15 amino acids. Kept here is only the CDR3 DNA, which spans 45 bases and is read in frame from base 1. CDR1 and CDR2, looked up from the germline V gene, are SNHLY and FYNNEI. The junction carries 18 bases between V and J, which are trimmed by 8 bases and 3 bases respectively. As for this clone: It lacks a known antigen.

In total, about 650 healthy bone marrow donors made up the cohort. Cohort members were all nominally healthy when sampled, although unrecorded immune exposures were likely present. The donor tested CMV seronegative, placing the donor among the 350 to 400 seronegative members of the cohort. Every donor gave a peripheral blood sample, and the peripheral blood mononuclear cells from that sample were used for TCR beta sequencing. Genomic DNA extraction from the blood cell samples was performed with the Qiagen DNeasy Blood Extraction Kit. Library prep was done by the immunoSEQ multiplex PCR assay. The multiplex PCR relied on a mix of 60 forward primers for TCR Vbeta segments and 13 reverse primers for TCR Jbeta segments. A multiplex PCR assay on genomic DNA amplified the CDR3 region of rearranged TCR beta genes. The amplified TCR beta libraries were sequenced on the Illumina HiSeq System as 87-base-pair reads. The paper's processing steps were these. A later analysis tallied 80 million to 95 million unique TCR beta chains across the 600 to 700 repertoires, and roughly 11 million of those chains were shared by two or more donors. Raw reads were error-corrected and collapsed into unique sequences by a nearest-neighbor algorithm in which closely related sequences were merged to remove PCR and sequencing errors. Alignment of CDR3 sequences to IMGT reference sequences was used to assign V, D and J gene segments. For a sequence to be retained, a match of at least six nucleotides was required to both a V gene segment and a J gene segment. A rearrangement was called productive if the CDR3 had no stop codons and remained in frame with V and J, and every other rearrangement was called non-productive. CDR3 was defined by IMGT convention, running from the second conserved V-encoded cysteine to the conserved J-encoded phenylalanine. The earlier analysis of approximately 500 of the donors excluded sequences that lacked an unambiguous match to a single V gene segment. An earlier analysis of several hundred of the donors called V segments functional above 56.7% productive rearrangements and segregating when the between-donor standard deviation exceeded 5%. To diagnose cytomegalovirus status from the catalog of TCR beta chain sequences, a statistical classification framework was built. V and J gene assignment, in a later analysis, came from comparing TCR nucleotide sequences with IMGT/GENE-DB human TR gene sequences. A later analysis assigned CDR3 sequences and most-parsimonious VDJ recombination scenarios with the TCRdist pipeline. In a later analysis, each TCR beta chain was defined by its CDR3 amino acid sequence together with its V-gene family, and reads lacking a unique V-gene family were excluded. As a way to deal with suspected cross-contamination and a sequencing artifact, a later analysis dropped roughly 600 nucleotide sequences that were highly shared and had low generation probability. For each public chain, a later analysis derived a clonal expansion index from normalized ranks of inferred template counts within each repertoire. A later analysis computed generation probabilities with a VDJ recombination model fitted to out-of-frame rearrangements, and checked the results against IGoR. In a later analysis, TCR-TCR, TCR-HLA and TCR-CMV co-occurrence was scored with hypergeometric tests, and a repertoire-size bias correction was applied to TCR pairs. In a later analysis, false discovery rates were estimated by permuting HLA or CMV assignments 20 times. In a later analysis, co-occurring TCRs were grouped with DBSCAN, and TCRdist sequence similarity was added when clustering was performed within HLA-allele-positive subsets. Repertoires with fewer than 30,000 or more than 120,000 public chains, plus five repertoires with anomalous nucleotide sharing, were excluded from co-occurrence clustering. The table comes from immuneACCESS by way of TCRdb, which keeps in-frame sequences with V and J called. Part of the clones is missing from these tables; in studies checked, under half for an unresolved V gene and the rest for unknown reasons. The D gene and trimming were derived from the DNA, and the V and J assignments and clone size from that table. This sample's records show 100,000 to 150,000 clones. The top ten constitute roughly 2.7% of the sample.

This TCR was recovered from a man aged 25 to 40 in good health and CMV-seronegative. The chain is assembled from TRBV2 and TRBJ2-3; TRBD2 is perhaps the D gene, given 5 matching bases. Sequencing was carried out using PBMCs. The DNA is as follows: TGTGCCAGCTCTGAGGTGGCCCGCGGGACAGATACGCAGTATTTT. Its coded protein is CASSEVARGTDTQYF.